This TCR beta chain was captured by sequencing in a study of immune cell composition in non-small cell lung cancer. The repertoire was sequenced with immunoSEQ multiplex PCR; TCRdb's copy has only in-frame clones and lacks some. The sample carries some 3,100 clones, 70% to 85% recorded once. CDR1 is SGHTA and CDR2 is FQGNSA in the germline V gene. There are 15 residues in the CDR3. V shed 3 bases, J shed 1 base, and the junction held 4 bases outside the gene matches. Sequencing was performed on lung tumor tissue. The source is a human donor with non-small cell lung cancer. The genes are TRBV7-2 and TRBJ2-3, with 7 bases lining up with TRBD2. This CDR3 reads CASSFYAGGTDTQYF. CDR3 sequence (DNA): TGTGCCAGCAGCTTTTATGCGGGGGGCACAGATACGCAGTATTTT.